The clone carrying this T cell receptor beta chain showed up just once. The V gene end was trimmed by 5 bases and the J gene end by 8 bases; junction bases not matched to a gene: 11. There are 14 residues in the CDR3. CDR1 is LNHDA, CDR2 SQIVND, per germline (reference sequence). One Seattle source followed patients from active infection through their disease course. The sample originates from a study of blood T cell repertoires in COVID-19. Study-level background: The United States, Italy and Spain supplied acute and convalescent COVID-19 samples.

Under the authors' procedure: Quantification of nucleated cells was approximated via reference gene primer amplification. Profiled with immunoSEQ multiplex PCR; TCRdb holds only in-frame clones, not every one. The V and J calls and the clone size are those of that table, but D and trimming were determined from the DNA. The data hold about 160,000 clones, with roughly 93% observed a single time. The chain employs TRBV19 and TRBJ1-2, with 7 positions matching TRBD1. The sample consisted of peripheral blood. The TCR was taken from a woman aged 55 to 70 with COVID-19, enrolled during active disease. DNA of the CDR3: TGTGCCAGTAGTCCAAAGGGGGCGGAACGGGGCTACACCTTC. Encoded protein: CASSPKGAERGYTF.